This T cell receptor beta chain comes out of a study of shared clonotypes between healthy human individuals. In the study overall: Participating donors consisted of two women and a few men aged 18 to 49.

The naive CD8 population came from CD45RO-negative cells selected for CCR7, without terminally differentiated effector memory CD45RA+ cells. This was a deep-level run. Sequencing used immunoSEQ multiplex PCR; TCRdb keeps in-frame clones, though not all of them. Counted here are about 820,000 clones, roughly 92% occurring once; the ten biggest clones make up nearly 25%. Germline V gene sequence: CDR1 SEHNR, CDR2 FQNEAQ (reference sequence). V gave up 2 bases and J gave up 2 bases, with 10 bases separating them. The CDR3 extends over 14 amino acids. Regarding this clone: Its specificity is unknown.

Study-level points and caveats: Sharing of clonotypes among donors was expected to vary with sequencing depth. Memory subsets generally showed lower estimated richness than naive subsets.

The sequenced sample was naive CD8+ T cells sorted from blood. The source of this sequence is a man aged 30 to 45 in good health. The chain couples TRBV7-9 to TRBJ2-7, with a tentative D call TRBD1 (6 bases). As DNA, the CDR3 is TGTGCCAGCAGCTTAACAGGGATCCCCTACGAGCAGTACTTC. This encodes CASSLTGIPYEQYF.